The 27 T cell receptor beta chains given below trace back to one sample, sequenced in a study of CD8 T cells in Susac syndrome. With random hexamers, about 0.45 to 1 ug RNA was reverse transcribed. TCRdb redid the calling of the immunoSEQ multiplex PCR reads with MiXCR, one entry per CDR3 protein. The table includes approximately 220,000 distinct CDR3 sequences, about 90% detected once. Sample: CD8+ T cells from PBMCs. Receptors originate from a human donor with multiple sclerosis.

CDR3 in DNA: TGTGCCAGCAGCTCGGAGATTGCCTACGAGCAGTACTTC. Translation gives CASSSEIAYEQYF. V is TRBV6-5 and J is TRBJ2-7; D unresolved. V was clipped by 6 bases and J by 2 bases, with 11 bases between them. The CDR3 contains 13 residues. The germline CDR1 and CDR2 sequences are MNHEY and SVGAGI.

V usage is TRBV4-1 and J usage is TRBJ2-2; 7 bases are shared with TRBD1. The V segment lost 2 bases and the J segment 9 bases; nucleotides outside the gene matches: 9. Per the germline V gene, CDR1 is MGHRA and CDR2 is YSYEKL. The CDR3 extends over 15 amino acids. The CDR3 protein is CASSQPTRQGRELFF. DNA of the CDR3: TGCGCCAGCAGCCAACCTACCCGACAGGGTCGGGAGCTGTTTTTT.

The V and J genes are TRBV13 and TRBJ2-1; TRBD2 might be the D (6 bases). Germline CDR1 is PRHDT and CDR2 is FYEKMQ (reference sequence). CDR3 size: 18 residues. V was shortened by 5 bases and J by 1 base, with 21 bases between the two germline ends. DNA of the CDR3: TGTGCCAGCAGCCCCTCGGGGGTGGCGGGAATATCCTACAATGAGCAGTTCTTC. This translates into CASSPSGVAGISYNEQFF.

V gene TRBV27 combines with J gene TRBJ2-5; 7 positions agree with TRBD2. V dropped 3 bases and J dropped 4; count of bases not matched to a gene: 8. The CDR3 spans 15 residues. CDR1 MNHEY and CDR2 SMNVEV come from the germline V gene (reference sequence). CDR3 DNA: TGTGCCAGCAGTTTTAGCGGGCTCGAGGGAGAGACCCAGTACTTC. Translated, it gives CASSFSGLEGETQYF.

The chain combines TRBV30 with TRBJ1-1; 12 positions match TRBD1. The CDR3 is made up of 19 amino acids. V lost 7 bases, J lost 8 bases, and 26 bases stayed unmatched. Germline CDR1 GTSNPN, CDR2 SVGIG (reference sequence). The CDR3 protein is CASPGTGGGTWIASEEAFF. The CDR3 DNA follows: TGTGCCTCCCCTGGGACAGGGGGCGGCACATGGATCGCCAGCGAAGAAGCTTTCTTT.

The genes are TRBV13 and TRBJ1-1, with D possibly being TRBD1 (5 bases). CDR1 is PRHDT and CDR2 is FYEKMQ in the germline V gene (reference sequence). Trimming removed 2 bases from V and 4 bases from J, with 20 bases in between. The CDR3 has 17 amino acids. The DNA of the CDR3 is TGTGCCAGCAGCTTATGGTCAGGCGGATCGGGGGGCACTGAAGCTTTCTTT. It specifies CASSLWSGGSGGTEAFF. Full variable domain (missing parts from reference TRBV13 and TRBJ1-1): AAGVIQSPRHLIKEKRETATLKCYPIPRHDTVYWYQQGPGQDPQFLISFYEKMQSDKGSIPDRFSAQQFSDYHSELNMSSLELGDSALYFCASSLWSGGSGGTEAFFGQGTRLTVV.

The V and J genes are TRBV5-4 and TRBJ1-1; 9 bases agree with TRBD1. Looked up from germline, CDR1 is SGHNT and CDR2 is YYREEE (reference sequence). There are 14 residues in the CDR3. The V and J ends lost 4 bases and 3 bases, in that order; junction bases with no gene match: 4. The CDR3 sequence is CASSPGQGDTEAFF. The CDR3 DNA sequence: TGTGCCAGCAGCCCGGGACAGGGTGACACTGAAGCTTTCTTT. Complete variable domain (other parts from reference TRBV5-4 and TRBJ1-1): ETGVTQSPTHLIKTRGQQVTLRCSSQSGHNTVSWYQQALGQGPQFIFQYYREEENGRGNFPPRFSGLQFPNYSSELNVNALELDDSALYLCASSPGQGDTEAFFGQGTRLTVV.

CDR3 loop: CASTARRTGGGDGYTF. The CDR3 DNA reads as TGTGCCAGCACGGCCCGACGGACAGGGGGCGGAGATGGCTACACCTTC. The chain recombines TRBV2 with TRBJ1-2; 11 bases match TRBD1. Trimming cost V 7 bases and J 6 bases; bases outside gene matches: 13. This CDR3 has 16 amino acids. The germline V gene encodes CDR1 SNHLY and CDR2 FYNNEI. Supplemented by reference TRBV2 and TRBJ1-2, the full variable domain reads EPEVTQTPSHQVTQMGQEVILRCVPISNHLYFYWYRQILGQKVEFLVSFYNNEISEKSEIFDDQFSVERPDGSNFTLKIRSTKLEDSAMYFCASTARRTGGGDGYTFGSGTRLTVV.

The V and J genes are TRBV7-9 and TRBJ2-3, with D possibly TRBD1 on 7 matching bases. CDR1 SEHNR and CDR2 FQNEAQ come from the germline V gene (reference sequence). CDR3 length: 16 amino acids. V was cut by 5 bases and J by 0 bases, with 15 bases left in between. The DNA of the CDR3 is TGTGCCAGCAGCCTACGCGGGACAGCTAGCACAGATACGCAGTATTTT. Translation gives CASSLRGTASTDTQYF.

Here the CDR3 DNA reads TGTGCCAGCAGATGGGACGCCGATGGGCAGTATTTT. Its translation: CASRWDADGQYF. The V call is TRBV7-9, the J call TRBJ2-3; D assignment may be TRBD1 or TRBD2 (5 bases each). The CDR3 totals 12 residues. V shed 6 bases and J shed 11 bases, with 15 bases lying between them. Per the germline V gene, CDR1 is SEHNR and CDR2 is FQNEAQ (reference sequence).

The rearrangement uses TRBV7-8 and TRBJ2-5, with 10 bases lining up with TRBD2. This CDR3 is 15 amino acids long. Trimming took 5 bases from V and 5 from J; bases not matched to a gene: 8. Germline CDR1 and CDR2: SGHVS and FQNEAQ. CDR3 loop: CASSPLAGAWETQYF. The CDR3, as DNA: TGTGCCAGCAGCCCTCTAGCGGGAGCTTGGGAGACCCAGTACTTC.

CDR3 DNA sequence: TGCAGTGCTCCTAAACCCCCTGGGTACTCCTACAATGAGCAGTTCTTC. It specifies CSAPKPPGYSYNEQFF. The chain combines TRBV20-1 with TRBJ2-1; no clear D. With 5 bases removed from V and 0 bases from J, the gap between germline ends came to 17 bases. Germline-derived CDR1 and CDR2 are DFQATT and SNEGSKA (reference sequence). This CDR3 is 16 amino acids long.

This chain connects TRBV5-6 to TRBJ2-1; the D gene is possibly TRBD2 (7 bases). The germline gives CDR1 SGHDT, CDR2 YYEEEE. There are 18 residues in the CDR3. Deletions cut 4 bases from V and 4 bases from J, with 24 bases between. The CDR3 spells CASSHWGGRGPGYNEQFF. The CDR3 DNA is TGTGCCAGCAGCCATTGGGGGGGCCGGGGGCCCGGGTACAATGAGCAGTTCTTC.

This chain connects TRBV30 to TRBJ2-7; 10 nucleotides agree with TRBD2. The germline V gene has CDR1 GTSNPN and CDR2 SVGIG (reference sequence). The V and J ends lost 3 bases and 5 bases, in that order; junction bases with no gene match: 7. The CDR3 spans 14 residues. CDR3 amino acids: CAWSLSGRADEQYF. The CDR3 nucleotides read TGTGCCTGGAGCCTCAGCGGGAGGGCCGACGAGCAGTACTTC.

This chain joins TRBV19 and TRBJ1-5, with a weak D call TRBD1 (5 bases). V dropped 5 bases and J dropped 5 bases, with 19 bases sitting between them. This CDR3 spans 16 amino acids. Germline V gives CDR1 LNHDA, CDR2 SQIVND (reference sequence). CDR3 loop: CASSSQGPRSHQPQHF. CDR3 bases: TGTGCCAGTAGTTCGCAGGGTCCCCGTTCCCATCAGCCCCAGCATTTT.

This chain links TRBV20-1 with TRBJ1-2; D not resolved. Germline V gene lookup returns CDR1 DFQATT and CDR2 SNEGSKA (reference sequence). This CDR3 has 15 amino acids. V gave up 1 base and J gave up 6 bases, with 18 bases separating them. The CDR3 coding sequence is TGCAGTGCTAGAGTGTACCTTCAGGTTATCGATGGCTACACCTTC. Translated, it gives CSARVYLQVIDGYTF.

This chain uses TRBV7-2 with TRBJ2-7; 7 positions agree with TRBD2. This CDR3 region has 16 residues. Per the germline V gene, CDR1 is SGHTA and CDR2 is FQGNSA. V lost 2 bases to trimming and J lost 3 bases; unmatched junction nucleotides: 10. Here the CDR3 DNA reads TGTGCCAGCAGCTTAAGGCCGGGACTATCCATCTACGAGCAGTACTTC. Its protein is CASSLRPGLSIYEQYF.

This CDR3 reads CASSRAGEQFF. CDR3 nucleotides: TGTGCCAGCAGCCGGGCAGGTGAGCAGTTCTTC. The chain joins TRBV4-2 to TRBJ2-1; D uncertain. This CDR3 has 11 residues. Trimming left V 4 bases short and J 9 bases short, with 7 bases between. Germline V gene lookup returns CDR1 LGHNA and CDR2 YNFKEQ.

The chain recombines TRBV6-5 with TRBJ1-2; no reliable D call. The germline V gene has CDR1 MNHEY and CDR2 SVGAGI. V was trimmed by 1 base and J by 2 bases, leaving 14 bases between them. This CDR3 region has 16 residues. CDR3 region: CASSYFRTPQNYGYTF. DNA of the CDR3: TGTGCCAGCAGTTACTTCAGGACGCCGCAGAACTATGGCTACACCTTC.

This rearrangement joins TRBV5-4 to TRBJ2-7, with 7 bases aligning to TRBD2. After removal of 4 bases from V and 7 bases from J, the junction contained 14 bases not matched to a gene. Germline-derived CDR1 and CDR2 are SGHNT and YYREEE (reference sequence). The length of the CDR3 is 15 residues. CDR3 bases: TGTGCCAGCAGCGGGGGGACTACCGAGGCGGGGGAGCAGTACTTC. Protein product: CASSGGTTEAGEQYF.

This chain links TRBV2 with TRBJ2-6, with a possible D match to TRBD1 (6 bases). The V end lost 2 bases, the J end lost 2 bases, and 7 bases lay between the germline ends. Germline CDR1 SNHLY, CDR2 FYNNEI. The length of the CDR3 is 15 residues. CDR3 protein: CASSENRAGANVLTF. The DNA for the CDR3 is TGTGCCAGCAGTGAAAACAGGGCTGGGGCCAACGTCCTGACTTTC.

The CDR3 bases are TGCAGCGTTGAAGATGGACTAGCGGTATATACGCAGTATTTT. As protein: CSVEDGLAVYTQYF. J is TRBJ2-3 and V is TRBV29-1; 10 positions agree with TRBD2. CDR1 is SQVTM and CDR2 is ANQGSEA in the germline V gene. This CDR3 is built from 14 residues. The V segment lost 0 bases and the J segment 7 bases; nucleotides outside the gene matches: 4.

V and J are TRBV5-6 and TRBJ1-5, with 10 positions matching TRBD1. CDR3 size: 15 residues. The trim removed 4 bases at V and 3 bases at J, leaving 4 bases unmatched. The germline V gene has CDR1 SGHDT and CDR2 YYEEEE. The CDR3, as DNA: TGTGCCAGCAGCGACGGGACAGGGGTCAATCAGCCCCAGCATTTT. Protein: CASSDGTGVNQPQHF.

The chain is built from TRBV3-1 and TRBJ2-7; 7 bases are a match to TRBD2. V dropped 1 base and J dropped 5; count of bases not matched to a gene: 8. This CDR3 has 15 residues. Germline V gene data show CDR1 as LGHDT and CDR2 as YNNKEL (reference sequence). The CDR3 region has the DNA TGTGCCAGCAGCCAAGCTAGCGGACCCCCCCACGAGCAGTACTTC. Residues: CASSQASGPPHEQYF.

The chain couples TRBV30 to TRBJ2-3; possible D gene TRBD1, 5 bases. The V and J ends lost 4 bases and 6 bases respectively, with 8 bases between them. This CDR3 contains 11 residues. Germline CDR1 reads GTSNPN; CDR2 reads SVGIG (reference sequence). CDR3 loop: CAWTGPDTQYF. The DNA for the CDR3 is TGTGCCTGGACAGGGCCGGATACGCAGTATTTT.

The chain employs TRBV20-1 and TRBJ2-1; TRBD2 aligns across 10 bases. This CDR3 contains 15 residues. Germline V gene data show CDR1 as DFQATT and CDR2 as SNEGSKA (reference sequence). After removal of 6 bases from V and 5 bases from J, the junction contained 10 bases not matched to a gene. CDR3 in amino acids: CSAHSSGGDDNEQFF. The CDR3 DNA sequence: TGCAGTGCGCACTCAAGCGGGGGGGATGACAATGAGCAGTTCTTC.

The chain links TRBV9 to TRBJ1-6, with 8 bases fitting TRBD1. There are 14 residues in the CDR3. With V trimmed by 4 bases and J by 12 bases, 9 bases remained unmatched. Germline V CDR1 and CDR2: SGDLS, YYNGEE. CDR3 amino acids: CASSPWTGTLPLHF. DNA of the CDR3: TGTGCCAGCAGCCCGTGGACAGGGACCCTACCCCTCCACTTT.